The 4 T cell receptor beta chains below all came from one sample that was sequenced in a study of radiotherapy plus CTLA-4 blockade in lung cancer. Repertoires were generated with immunoSEQ multiplex PCR, while TCRdb's copy carries only in-frame clones and drops some. The sample gives 25,000 to 35,000 clones, around four fifths of which show up once; around 7.2% is in the top ten. The sample in question was peripheral blood, obtained from a patient treated with radiotherapy plus ipilimumab. These receptors all stem from a human donor with non-small cell lung cancer who had stable disease on radiotherapy plus ipilimumab.

The chain has TRBV10-3 and TRBJ1-4, with 10 bases identical to TRBD1. The junction had 5 bases not matched to a gene; V was cut back by 5 bases and J by 5 bases. Germline loops: CDR1 ENHRY, CDR2 SYGVKD. CDR3 size: 15 residues. CDR3 coding DNA: TGTGCCATCAGTCCCTCGACAGGGGGCAATGAAAAACTGTTTTTT. This gives the protein CAISPSTGGNEKLFF.

The rearrangement links TRBV11-2 to TRBJ1-3; TRBD1 is a possible D gene (6 bases). Germline-derived CDR1 and CDR2 are SGHAT and FQNNGV. The CDR3 length is 16 residues. The V end lost 2 bases, the J end lost 0 bases, and 11 bases lay between the germline ends. DNA for the CDR3: TGTGCCAGCAGCTTATCAGGGGTTAGCTCTGGAAACACCATATATTTT. It encodes CASSLSGVSSGNTIYF.

For the CDR3, the DNA is TGTGCCAGCTCACCACTCGGGGGGGCGGATAGTTTTAATCAGCCCCAGCATTTT. It specifies CASSPLGGADSFNQPQHF. This chain joins TRBV18 and TRBJ1-5; TRBD1 might be the D (6 bases). The germline V gene has CDR1 KGHSH and CDR2 LQKENI. This CDR3 has 18 residues. With 1 base removed from V and 4 bases from J, the gap between germline ends came to 20 bases.

J is TRBJ1-1 and V is TRBV28, with unresolved D. Germline V gives CDR1 MDHEN, CDR2 SYDVKM. The CDR3 has 11 residues. V shed 3 bases and J shed 6 bases, with 5 bases lying between them. CDR3 sequence (DNA): TGTGCCAGCAGTTTTAAGGCTGAAGCTTTCTTT. Its protein is CASSFKAEAFF.